The 17 T cell receptor beta chains listed next were all sequenced from one sample in a study of metastatic and nonmetastatic thyroid tumors. TCRdb reassembled clones from the PCR reads with MiXCR. The repertoire consists of around 16,000 clones, with 27% occurring once and the leading ten covering approximately 13%. Patients underwent thyroid surgery, and none had received any treatment before it. Sequencing was done on a sample of adjacent normal tissue. The receptors originated from a female donor with papillary thyroid cancer or a benign thyroid nodule (not recorded which). Some clones in this sample may be carry-over from other donors' samples.

This clone was seen more than once but under ten times. The V gene is TRBV28, the J gene TRBJ1-2; no firm D call. CDR3 length equals 16 residues. The V end was cut by 5 bases, the J end by 3 bases, with 19 bases between. Germline V CDR1 and CDR2: MDHEN, SYDVKM. The CDR3 spells CASSPPRAASHYGYTF. CDR3 nucleotide sequence: TGTGCCAGCAGTCCCCCCCGCGCAGCGAGCCACTATGGCTACACCTTC.

In this sample, this clone is medium-sized. The chain has TRBV7-9 and TRBJ1-4, with D possibly being TRBD1 (5 bases). V lost 5 bases, J lost 8 bases, and 18 bases lay in between. Germline-derived CDR1 and CDR2 are SEHNR and FQNEAQ (reference sequence). The CDR3 is 15 amino acids. The CDR3 here is CASSPGGPLGEKLFF. The CDR3 DNA reads TGTGCCAGCAGCCCCGGGGGTCCACTAGGGGAAAAACTGTTTTTT.

This chain connects TRBV30 to TRBJ1-2; D is unresolved. The CDR3 length is 15 residues. Germline CDR1 is GTSNPN and CDR2 is SVGIG (reference sequence). V was clipped by 0 bases and J by 2 bases, with 13 bases between them. CDR3 sequence (DNA): TGTGCCTGGAGTGTTTGGGATGCGGGGAACTATGGCTACACCTTC. Its protein is CAWSVWDAGNYGYTF.

This clone is labeled as medium-sized. The V call is TRBV10-3, the J call TRBJ1-2; D remains unclear. Trimming took off 0 bases at V and 3 bases at J, with 8 bases between the two ends. The CDR3 runs to 14 residues. Per germline, CDR1 ENHRY and CDR2 SYGVKD. CDR3 region: CAISESPNYYGYTF. CDR3 DNA: TGTGCCATCAGTGAGTCCCCCAATTACTATGGCTACACCTTC.

This clone appeared a few times. The chain carries TRBV2 and TRBJ1-4; 9 bases are shared with TRBD1. V shed 4 bases, J shed 5 bases, and the junction held 5 bases outside the gene matches. The CDR3 extends over 15 amino acids. The germline V gene has CDR1 SNHLY and CDR2 FYNNEI. The CDR3: CASSGRTGVNEKLFF. Here the CDR3 DNA reads TGTGCCAGCAGTGGCCGGACAGGGGTCAATGAAAAACTGTTTTTT.

Regarding this clone: The junction shows a germline mismatch at one end, possibly a read error. This chain connects TRBV7-3 to TRBJ2-3; TRBD2 might be the D (6 bases). Germline V CDR1 and CDR2: SGHTA, FQGTGA. The CDR3 runs 18 residues. The CDR3 here is CASSLKGWASASTVTQYF. CDR3 DNA: TGTGCCAGCAGCTTAAAAGGGTGGGCTAGCGCGAGCACAGTTACGCAGTATTTT.

This clone was found many times. Other DNA sequences in the same sample also yield this CDR3. The V gene is TRBV27, the J gene TRBJ2-7; 9 bases match TRBD1. Trimming at V came to 5 bases and at J to 3 bases, leaving 5 bases not matched to a gene. CDR1 is MNHEY, CDR2 SMNVEV, per germline (reference sequence). The CDR3 is made up of 14 amino acids. CDR3 protein: CASSLGTGSYEQYF. CDR3 sequence (DNA): TGTGCCAGCAGTCTAGGGACAGGGAGCTACGAGCAGTACTTC.

This clone was counted only a few times. V is TRBV7-8 and J is TRBJ2-7; D possibly corresponds to TRBD1 (6 bases). Germline V gene sequence: CDR1 SGHVS, CDR2 FQNEAQ. This CDR3 comprises 14 residues. Trimming removed 1 base from V and 2 bases from J, with 9 bases in between. The DNA for the CDR3 is TGTGCCAGCAGCTTAGTTGGGACAACCTACGAGCAGTACTTC. Amino acid sequence: CASSLVGTTYEQYF.

The chain is built from TRBV10-2 and TRBJ2-5; D gene unclear. The CDR3 extends over 13 amino acids. Trimming cost V 7 bases and J 5 bases, with 14 bases left between them. In germline, CDR1 is WSHSY, CDR2 SAAADI. The DNA for the CDR3 is TGCGCCAGCACCGTCAGTGGGGTGGAGACCCAGTACTTC. This sequence encodes CASTVSGVETQYF.

This clone turned up a few times. This chain joins TRBV7-2 and TRBJ2-1; 11 bases fit TRBD2. Germline CDR1 is SGHTA and CDR2 is FQGNSA. The CDR3 is 18 amino acids. V lost 1 base to trimming and J lost 7 bases; unmatched junction nucleotides: 12. CDR3 in DNA: TGTGCCAGCAGCTTAGGCTTGGCTAGCGGGAGGTTTGGTAATGAGCAGTTCTTC. Encoded protein: CASSLGLASGRFGNEQFF.

This clone has just a few counts. The chain combines TRBV28 with TRBJ2-7; D unresolved. The length of the CDR3 is 12 residues. V lost 1 base and J 6 bases, leaving 7 bases between the germline ends. In germline, CDR1 is MDHEN, CDR2 SYDVKM. The CDR3 loop is CASSLSSLEQYF. DNA of the CDR3: TGTGCCAGCAGTTTATCTTCCCTCGAGCAGTACTTC.

The chain has TRBV7-2 and TRBJ1-2, with 9 bases identical to TRBD1. CDR3 length equals 15 residues. V gave up 7 bases and J gave up 0 bases; unmatched junction bases: 6. Germline assignment: CDR1 SGHTA and CDR2 FQGNSA. The CDR3 region is CASTLGQGPNYGYTF. The CDR3 DNA is TGTGCCAGCACCCTGGGACAGGGACCTAACTATGGCTACACCTTC.

The rearrangement joins TRBV7-3 to TRBJ1-6; perhaps TRBD1 as D (5 bases). Per germline, CDR1 SGHTA and CDR2 FQGTGA. Trimming left V 3 bases short and J 8 bases short, with 11 bases between. There are 14 residues in the CDR3. The CDR3 spells CASSLGTVHSPLHF. CDR3 DNA sequence: TGTGCCAGCAGCTTGGGGACCGTGCATTCACCCCTCCACTTT. The full variable domain, rest sourced from reference TRBV7-3 and TRBJ1-6, is GAGVSQTPSNKVTEKGKYVELRCDPISGHTALYWYRQSLGQGPEFLIYFQGTGAADDSGLPNDRFFAVRPEGSVSTLKIQRTERGDSAVYLCASSLGTVHSPLHFGNGTRLTVT.

The V and J genes are TRBV28 and TRBJ2-1, with no clear D. With 4 bases removed from V and 4 bases from J, the gap between germline ends came to 11 bases. This CDR3 has 14 amino acids. Germline V CDR1 and CDR2: MDHEN, SYDVKM. CDR3 nucleotides: TGTGCCAGCAGTTCAGTTGTCCGTTACAATGAGCAGTTCTTC. Amino acids: CASSSVVRYNEQFF.

The chain is built from TRBV20-1 and TRBJ1-1, with 7 bases lining up with TRBD1. The ends lost 0 bases at V and 4 bases at J; junction bases unmatched: 5. CDR3 length: 14 residues. Looked up from germline, CDR1 is DFQATT and CDR2 is SNEGSKA (reference sequence). The CDR3 spells CSARDPRQGTEAFF. As DNA, the CDR3 is TGCAGTGCTAGAGATCCCAGACAGGGCACTGAAGCTTTCTTT.

The chain recombines TRBV12-3 or TRBV12-4 with TRBJ1-1; D remains unclear. V was cut by 1 base and J by 1 base, with 19 bases left in between. The CDR3 is made up of 18 amino acids. The CDR3 DNA is TGTGCCAGCAGTTTAGAAAGATCACAGTTGGGAAAGAACACTGAAGCTTTCTTT. It is translated as CASSLERSQLGKNTEAFF.

Judged by abundance, this clone is medium-sized (0.01 to 0.1%). This CDR3 is also generated by other DNA sequences in the sample. The V and J genes are TRBV6-1 and TRBJ1-4, with D hard to call. CDR1 is MNHNS and CDR2 is SASEGT in the germline V gene. The CDR3 contains 10 residues. Trimming pared 9 bases from V and 10 bases from J, leaving 9 bases between. This chain's CDR3 is CASSPTKLFF. Here the CDR3 DNA reads TGTGCCAGTTCACCCACAAAACTGTTTTTT.